The present T cell receptor (beta chain) was sequenced within a study of blood T cell repertoires in COVID-19. Study in general: The United States, Italy and Spain provided the acute and convalescent COVID-19 samples. Sources were T cells, B-cell-depleted T cells, or PBMCs; the material itself was cDNA or gDNA.

In the authors' workflow: How many nucleated cells were present was estimated from reference gene primer amplification. Clones were sequenced by immunoSEQ multiplex PCR, and TCRdb holds only the in-frame ones, with some missing. The V and J calls and the clone size are those of that table, but D and trimming were determined from the DNA. The sample has 100,000 to 130,000 clones, about three quarters seen once. The TCR was taken from a man in his 70s with acute or convalescent COVID-19. Input material: peripheral blood.

Written as DNA, the CDR3 is TGTGCCAGCAGTGAAGTGGTTCAGGTGCAAGGTCGTTACGGTGAGCAGTTCTTC. Translation: CASSEVVQVQGRYGEQFF. The genes are TRBV6-1 and TRBJ2-1; D remains ambiguous. V shed 1 base and J shed 9 bases, with 25 bases lying between them. Germline assignment: CDR1 MNHNS and CDR2 SASEGT. This CDR3 contains 18 residues.